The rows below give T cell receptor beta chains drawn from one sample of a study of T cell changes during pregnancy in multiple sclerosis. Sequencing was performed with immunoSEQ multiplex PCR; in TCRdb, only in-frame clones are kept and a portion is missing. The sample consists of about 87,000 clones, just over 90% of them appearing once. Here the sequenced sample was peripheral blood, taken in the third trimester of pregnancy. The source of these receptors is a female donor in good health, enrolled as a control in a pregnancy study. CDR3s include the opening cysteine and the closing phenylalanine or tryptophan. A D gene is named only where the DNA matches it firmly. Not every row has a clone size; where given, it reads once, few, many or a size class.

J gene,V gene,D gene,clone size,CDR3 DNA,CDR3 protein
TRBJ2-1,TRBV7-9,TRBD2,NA,TGTGCCAGCAGCCCACCCACGGTAGGAGCGGGAGAGGGAAGTGAGCAGTTCTTC,CASSPPTVGAGEGSEQFF
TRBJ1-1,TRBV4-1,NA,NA,TGCGCCAGCAGCCAGGGGCCTGAGTGGGCTGAAGCTTTCTTT,CASSQGPEWAEAFF
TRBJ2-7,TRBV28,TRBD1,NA,TGTGCCAGCAGTGGGGGCAACAGGGGGGTGGAGGAGCAGTACTTC,CASSGGNRGVEEQYF
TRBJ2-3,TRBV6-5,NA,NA,TGTGCCAGCAGTTATCGGGTAGACACAGATACGCAGTATTTT,CASSYRVDTDTQYF
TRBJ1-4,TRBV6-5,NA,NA,TGTGCCAGCAGGCGGACAGCGACTAATGAAAAACTGTTTTTT,CASRRTATNEKLFF
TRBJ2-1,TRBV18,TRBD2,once,TGTGCCAGCTCACCGCTGGCGGTAGCGGGAGAGCAGTTCTTC,CASSPLAVAGEQFF
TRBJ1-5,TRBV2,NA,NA,TGTGCCAGCAGCGACAACAGCAATCAGCCCCAGCATTTT,CASSDNSNQPQHF
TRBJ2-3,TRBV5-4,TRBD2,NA,TGTGCCAGCAGCCCTCGGACTAGCGACACAGATACGCAGTATTTT,CASSPRTSDTDTQYF
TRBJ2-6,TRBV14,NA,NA,TGTGCCAGCAGCCAAGAGGACTCCCAGCTCGGGGCCAACGTCCTGACTTTC,CASSQEDSQLGANVLTF
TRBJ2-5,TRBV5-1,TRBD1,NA,TGCGCCAGCAGCCCACTGGGACAGCTGGAGACCCAGTACTTC,CASSPLGQLETQYF
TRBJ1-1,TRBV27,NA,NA,TGTGCCAGCAGGCAACCAGGGAACACTGAAGCTTTCTTT,CASRQPGNTEAFF
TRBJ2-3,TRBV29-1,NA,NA,TGCAGCGGCCTAGCTAGCACAGATACGCAGTATTTT,CSGLASTDTQYF
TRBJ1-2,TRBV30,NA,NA,TGTGCCTGGAGTGTACCGGGAGGACGCAGGATGCAGGGGTTC,CAWSVPGGRRMQGF
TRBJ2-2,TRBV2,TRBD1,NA,TGTGCCAGCAGTGAAGGGACAGGGAACACCGGGGAGCTGTTTTTT,CASSEGTGNTGELFF
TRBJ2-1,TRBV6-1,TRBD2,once,TGTGCCAGCAGTGAAACGGCCACTAGCGGGGGCCTTTACAATGAGCAGTTCTTC,CASSETATSGGLYNEQFF
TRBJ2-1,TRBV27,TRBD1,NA,TGTGCCAGCAGTTTAGGGGACAGGGCCTACAATGAGCAGTTCTTC,CASSLGDRAYNEQFF